This TCR beta chain was sequenced for a study of blood T cell repertoires in COVID-19. Looking at the study overall: Material from acute and convalescent COVID-19 was sourced from the United States, Italy and Spain.

Authors' methods: Counts of nucleated cells, estimated from reference gene primer amplification, were obtained. Repertoires were generated with immunoSEQ multiplex PCR, while TCRdb's copy carries only in-frame clones and drops some. V and J calls plus clone size are reproduced from that table; the DNA served to infer D and trimming. The data hold about 140,000 clones, with about 79% observed a single time. Germline CDR1 SGHRS, CDR2 YFSETQ. With 4 bases removed from V and 6 bases from J, the gap between germline ends came to 15 bases. The CDR3 covers 14 residues. This sequence joins TRBV5-1 and TRBJ2-3; D is unresolved. Sequences were obtained from peripheral blood. The sequence derives from an elderly woman with active or convalescent COVID-19. CDR3 loop: CASSPADGLDTQYF. In DNA, the CDR3 is TGCGCCAGCAGCCCGGCCGACGGGTTGGATACGCAGTATTTT.